The T cell receptor (beta chain) under discussion was sequenced for a study of graft-versus-host responses after intestinal transplantation. The V gene's germline CDR1 is SGHRS and CDR2 YFSETQ. Trimming pared 0 bases from V and 4 bases from J, leaving 11 bases between. This CDR3 comprises 15 residues. Measured with immunoSEQ multiplex PCR; TCRdb has only the in-frame clones, and not every one. The sample holds about 90,000 clones; 91% are singletons and the top ten take roughly 0.5%. Comments on this clone: Its antigen is undetermined.

Findings and limits, study-wide: High graft-versus-host to host-versus-graft T cell clonal ratios marked allografts of patients with graft-donor macrochimerism. Researchers found GvH clones in recipient marrow, and some showed up first in ileum or blood.

The TCR originated in a human donor who received an intestinal transplant. The V call is TRBV5-1, the J call TRBJ2-1; D not certain. Sequencing used unstimulated CD8+ T cells sorted from spleen or lymph node cells, obtained before intestinal transplant. CDR3 nucleotide sequence: TGCGCCAGCAGCTTGGCCTCGACACTGTACAATGAGCAGTTCTTC. It is translated as CASSLASTLYNEQFF.